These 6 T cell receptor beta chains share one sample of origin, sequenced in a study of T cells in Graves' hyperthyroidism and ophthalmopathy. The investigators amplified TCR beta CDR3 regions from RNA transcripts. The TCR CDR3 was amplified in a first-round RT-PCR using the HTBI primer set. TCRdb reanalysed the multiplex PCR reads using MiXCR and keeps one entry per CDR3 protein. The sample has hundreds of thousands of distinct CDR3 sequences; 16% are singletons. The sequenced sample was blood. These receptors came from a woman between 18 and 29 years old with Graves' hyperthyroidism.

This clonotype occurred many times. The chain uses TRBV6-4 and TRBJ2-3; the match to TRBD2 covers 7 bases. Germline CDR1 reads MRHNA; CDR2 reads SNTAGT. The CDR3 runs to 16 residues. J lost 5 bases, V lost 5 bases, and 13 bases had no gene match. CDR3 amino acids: CASSPAGLASGDTQYF. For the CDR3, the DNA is TGTGCCAGCAGTCCCGCCGGGTTGGCTAGCGGAGATACGCAGTATTTT.

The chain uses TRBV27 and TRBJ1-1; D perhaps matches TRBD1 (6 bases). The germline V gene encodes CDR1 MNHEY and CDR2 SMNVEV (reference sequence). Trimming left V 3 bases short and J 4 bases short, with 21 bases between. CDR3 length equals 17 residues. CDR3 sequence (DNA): TGTGCCAGCAGTTTTGGGGGGGGGCAAGGGACCGGCACTGAAGCTTTCTTT. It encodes CASSFGGGQGTGTEAFF.

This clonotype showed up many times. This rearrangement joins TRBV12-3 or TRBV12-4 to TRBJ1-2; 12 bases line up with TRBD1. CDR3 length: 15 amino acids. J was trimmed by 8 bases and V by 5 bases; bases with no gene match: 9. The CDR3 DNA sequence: TGTGCCAGCAGTGCCGGGACAGGGGGCCGGGAGGGCTACACCTTC. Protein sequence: CASSAGTGGREGYTF.

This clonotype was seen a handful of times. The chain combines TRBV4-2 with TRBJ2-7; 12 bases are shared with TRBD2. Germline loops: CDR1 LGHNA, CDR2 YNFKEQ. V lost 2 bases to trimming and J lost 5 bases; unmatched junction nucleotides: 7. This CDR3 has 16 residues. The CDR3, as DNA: TGTGCCAGCAGCCAAACTACTAGCGGGAGGAGCCACGAGCAGTACTTC. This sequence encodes CASSQTTSGRSHEQYF.

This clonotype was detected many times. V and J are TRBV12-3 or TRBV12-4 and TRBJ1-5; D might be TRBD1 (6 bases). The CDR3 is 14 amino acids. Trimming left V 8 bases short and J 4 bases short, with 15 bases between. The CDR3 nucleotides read TGTGCCAGCGGCGACAGGTTAATAAATCAGCCCCAGCATTTT. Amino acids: CASGDRLINQPQHF.

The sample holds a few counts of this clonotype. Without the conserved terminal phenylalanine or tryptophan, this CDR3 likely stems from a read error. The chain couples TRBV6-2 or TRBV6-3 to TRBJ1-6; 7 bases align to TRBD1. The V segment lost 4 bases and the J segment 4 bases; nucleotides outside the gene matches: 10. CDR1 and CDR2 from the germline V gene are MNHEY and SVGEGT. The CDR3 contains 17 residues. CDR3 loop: CASSSPLRTGYNSPLHS. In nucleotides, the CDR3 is TGTGCCAGCAGTTCGCCCCTGAGGACAGGATATAATTCACCCCTCCACTCT.